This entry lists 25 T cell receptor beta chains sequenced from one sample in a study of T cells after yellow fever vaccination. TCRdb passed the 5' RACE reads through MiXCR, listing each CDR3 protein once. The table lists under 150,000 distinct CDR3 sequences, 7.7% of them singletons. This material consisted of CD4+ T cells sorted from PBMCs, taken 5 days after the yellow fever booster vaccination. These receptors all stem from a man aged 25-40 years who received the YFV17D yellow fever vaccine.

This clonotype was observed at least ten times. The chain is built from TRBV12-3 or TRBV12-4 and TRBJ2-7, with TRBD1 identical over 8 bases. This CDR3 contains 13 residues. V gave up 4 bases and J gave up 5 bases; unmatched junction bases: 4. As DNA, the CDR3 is TGTGCCAGCAGTTGGGGACAGGCAAACGAGCAGTACTTC. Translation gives CASSWGQANEQYF.

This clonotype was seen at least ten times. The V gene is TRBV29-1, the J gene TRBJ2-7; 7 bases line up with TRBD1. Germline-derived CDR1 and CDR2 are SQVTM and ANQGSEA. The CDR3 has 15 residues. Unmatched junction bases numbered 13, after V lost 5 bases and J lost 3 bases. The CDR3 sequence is CSVTQRDRNYYEQYF. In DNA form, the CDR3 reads TGCAGCGTTACCCAACGGGACAGAAACTACTACGAGCAGTACTTC.

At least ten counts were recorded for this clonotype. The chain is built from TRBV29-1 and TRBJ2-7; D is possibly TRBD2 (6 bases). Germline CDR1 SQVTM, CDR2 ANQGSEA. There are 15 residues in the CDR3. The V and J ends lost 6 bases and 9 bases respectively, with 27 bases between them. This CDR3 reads CSVRARRDSRSGQYF. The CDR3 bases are TGCAGCGTCCGAGCCCGTCGGGACTCAAGGTCGGGGCAGTACTTC.

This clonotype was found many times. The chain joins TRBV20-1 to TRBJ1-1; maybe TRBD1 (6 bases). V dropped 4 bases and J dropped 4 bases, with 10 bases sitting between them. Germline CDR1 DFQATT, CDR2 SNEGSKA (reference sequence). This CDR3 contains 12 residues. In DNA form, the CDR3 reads TGCAGTGCTACACAGGACAGCACTGAAGCTTTCTTT. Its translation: CSATQDSTEAFF.

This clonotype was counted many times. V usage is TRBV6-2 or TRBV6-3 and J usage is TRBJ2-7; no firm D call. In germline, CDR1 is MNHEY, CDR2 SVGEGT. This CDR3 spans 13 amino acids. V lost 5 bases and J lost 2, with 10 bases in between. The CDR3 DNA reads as TGTGCCAGCAGTCACCCCCTTACCTACGAGCAGTACTTC. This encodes CASSHPLTYEQYF.

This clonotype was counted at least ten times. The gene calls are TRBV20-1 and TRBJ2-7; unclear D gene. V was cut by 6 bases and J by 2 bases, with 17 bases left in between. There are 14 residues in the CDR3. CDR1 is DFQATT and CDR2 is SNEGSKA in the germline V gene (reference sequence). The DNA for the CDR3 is TGCAGTGCCCCGCCGGTTTTGACACCCTACGAGCAGTACTTC. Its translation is CSAPPVLTPYEQYF.

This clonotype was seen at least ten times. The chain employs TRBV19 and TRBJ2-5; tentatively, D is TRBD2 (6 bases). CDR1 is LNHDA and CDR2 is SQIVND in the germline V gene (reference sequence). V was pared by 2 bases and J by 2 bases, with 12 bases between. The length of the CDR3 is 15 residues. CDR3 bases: TGTGCCAGTAGTATATGGGGGACTTTACAAGAGACCCAGTACTTC. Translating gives CASSIWGTLQETQYF.

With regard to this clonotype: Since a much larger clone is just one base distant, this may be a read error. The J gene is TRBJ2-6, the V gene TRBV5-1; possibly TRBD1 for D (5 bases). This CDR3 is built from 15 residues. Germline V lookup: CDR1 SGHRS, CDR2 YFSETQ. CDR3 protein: CASSFTGSGANDLTF. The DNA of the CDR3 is TGCGCCAGCAGCTTTACAGGCAGTGGGGCCAACGACCTGACTTTC.

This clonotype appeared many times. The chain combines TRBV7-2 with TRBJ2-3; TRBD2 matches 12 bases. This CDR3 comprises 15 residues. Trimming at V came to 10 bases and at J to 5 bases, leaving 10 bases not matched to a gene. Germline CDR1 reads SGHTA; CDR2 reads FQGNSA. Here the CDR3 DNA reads TGTGCCACAGCGGAGGGGGGACTAGCGGGAGATACGCAGTATTTT. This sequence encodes CATAEGGLAGDTQYF.

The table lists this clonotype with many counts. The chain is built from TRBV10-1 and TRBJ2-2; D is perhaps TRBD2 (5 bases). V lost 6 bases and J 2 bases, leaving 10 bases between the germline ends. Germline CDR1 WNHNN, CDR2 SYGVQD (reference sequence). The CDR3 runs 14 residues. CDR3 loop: CASRYRLNTGELFF. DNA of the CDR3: TGCGCCAGCAGATACAGACTAAACACCGGGGAGCTGTTTTTT.

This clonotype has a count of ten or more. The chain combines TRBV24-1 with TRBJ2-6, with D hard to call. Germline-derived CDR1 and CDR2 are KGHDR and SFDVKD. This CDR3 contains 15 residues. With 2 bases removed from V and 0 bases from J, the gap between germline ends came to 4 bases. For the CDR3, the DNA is TGTGCCACCAGTGATTACTCCTCTGGGGCCAACGTCCTGACTTTC. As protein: CATSDYSSGANVLTF.

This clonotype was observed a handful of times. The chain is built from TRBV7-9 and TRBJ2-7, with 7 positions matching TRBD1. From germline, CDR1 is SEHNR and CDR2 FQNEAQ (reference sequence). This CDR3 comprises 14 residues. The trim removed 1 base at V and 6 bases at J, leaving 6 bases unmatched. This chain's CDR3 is CASSLVTGTAEQYF. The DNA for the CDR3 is TGTGCCAGCAGCTTAGTAACCGGGACAGCCGAGCAGTACTTC.

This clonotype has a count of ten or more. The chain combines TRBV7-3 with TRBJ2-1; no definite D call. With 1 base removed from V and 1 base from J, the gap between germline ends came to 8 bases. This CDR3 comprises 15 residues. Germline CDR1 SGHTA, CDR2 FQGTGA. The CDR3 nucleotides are TGTGCCAGCAGCTTAAGGCCCGTTTCCTACAATGAGCAGTTCTTC. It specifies CASSLRPVSYNEQFF.

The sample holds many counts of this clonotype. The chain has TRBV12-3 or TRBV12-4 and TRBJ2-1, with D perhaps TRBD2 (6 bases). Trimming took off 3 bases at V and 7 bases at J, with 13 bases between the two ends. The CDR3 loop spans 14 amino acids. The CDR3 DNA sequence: TGTGCCAGCAGTTTTCATCCGGGGAGGAATGAGCAGTTCTTC. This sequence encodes CASSFHPGRNEQFF.

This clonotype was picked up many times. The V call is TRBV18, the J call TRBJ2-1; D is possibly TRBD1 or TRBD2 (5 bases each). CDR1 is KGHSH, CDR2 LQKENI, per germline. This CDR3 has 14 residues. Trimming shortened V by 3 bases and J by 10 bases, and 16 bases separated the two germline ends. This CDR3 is CASSPGTSGGEQFF. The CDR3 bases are TGTGCCAGCTCACCCGGGACCAGCGGCGGGGAGCAGTTCTTC.

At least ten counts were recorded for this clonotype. The CDR3 sequence: CASSPGRGANSPLHF. The CDR3 DNA reads as TGTGCCAGCAGCCCCGGGCGGGGCGCGAATTCACCCCTCCACTTT. The chain combines TRBV7-2 with TRBJ1-6, with a weak D call TRBD1 (5 bases). There are 15 residues in the CDR3. CDR1 is SGHTA and CDR2 is FQGNSA in the germline V gene. The germline V and J ends were trimmed by 5 bases and 7 bases, with 15 bases remaining between them.

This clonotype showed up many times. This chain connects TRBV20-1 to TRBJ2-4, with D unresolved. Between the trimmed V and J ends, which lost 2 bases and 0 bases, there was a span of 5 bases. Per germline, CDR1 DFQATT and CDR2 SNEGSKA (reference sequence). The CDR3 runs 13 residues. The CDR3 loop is CSARRGAKNIQYF. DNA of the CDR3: TGCAGTGCTAGAAGAGGAGCCAAAAACATTCAGTACTTC.

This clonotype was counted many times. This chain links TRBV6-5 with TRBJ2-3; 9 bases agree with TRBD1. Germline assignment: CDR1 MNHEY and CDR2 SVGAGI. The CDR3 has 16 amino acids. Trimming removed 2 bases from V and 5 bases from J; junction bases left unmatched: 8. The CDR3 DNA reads TGTGCCAGCAGTTACGGGACAGGGCCTGGTGGAGATACGCAGTATTTT. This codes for CASSYGTGPGGDTQYF.

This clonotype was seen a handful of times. In nucleotides, the CDR3 is TGTGCCACCGCGAACACCGGGGAGCTGTTTTTT. This codes for CATANTGELFF. The chain recombines TRBV7-6 with TRBJ2-2, with unresolved D. Trimming shortened V by 10 bases and J by 0 bases, and 3 bases separated the two germline ends. From germline, CDR1 is SGHVS and CDR2 FNYEAQ. This CDR3 has 11 residues.

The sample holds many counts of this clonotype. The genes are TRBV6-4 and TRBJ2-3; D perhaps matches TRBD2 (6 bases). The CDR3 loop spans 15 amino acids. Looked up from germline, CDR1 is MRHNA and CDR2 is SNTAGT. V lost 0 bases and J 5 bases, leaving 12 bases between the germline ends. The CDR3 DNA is TGTGCCAGCAGTGACTCGGGCCTAGCGATAGATACGCAGTATTTT. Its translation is CASSDSGLAIDTQYF.

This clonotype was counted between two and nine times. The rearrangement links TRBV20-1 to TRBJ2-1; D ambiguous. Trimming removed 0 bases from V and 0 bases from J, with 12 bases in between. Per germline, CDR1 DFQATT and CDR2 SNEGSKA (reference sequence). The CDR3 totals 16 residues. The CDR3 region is CSARDRKRSSYNEQFF. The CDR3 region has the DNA TGCAGTGCTAGAGATCGTAAGAGGAGCTCCTACAATGAGCAGTTCTTC.

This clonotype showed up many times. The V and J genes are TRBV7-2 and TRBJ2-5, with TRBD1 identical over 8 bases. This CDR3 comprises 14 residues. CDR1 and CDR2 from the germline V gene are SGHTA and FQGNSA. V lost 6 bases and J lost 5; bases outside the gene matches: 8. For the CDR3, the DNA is TGTGCCAGCAGACCACGACAGGGGTTGGAGACCCAGTACTTC. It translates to CASRPRQGLETQYF.

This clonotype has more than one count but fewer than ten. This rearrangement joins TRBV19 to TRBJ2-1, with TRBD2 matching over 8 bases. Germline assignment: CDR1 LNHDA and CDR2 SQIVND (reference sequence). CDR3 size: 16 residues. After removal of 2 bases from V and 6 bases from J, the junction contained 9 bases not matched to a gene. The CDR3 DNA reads TGTGCCAGTAGTATACACAGGACTAGCCCAGGCAATGAGCAGTTCTTC. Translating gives CASSIHRTSPGNEQFF.

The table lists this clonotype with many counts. This chain's CDR3 is CASSLIEAAGYTF. CDR3 nucleotide sequence: TGTGCCAGCAGTTTAATCGAGGCAGCTGGCTACACCTTC. V usage is TRBV28 and J usage is TRBJ1-2, with D hard to call. Trimming removed 2 bases at V and 7 bases at J, with 11 bases between. This CDR3 is 13 amino acids long. Germline V gene sequence: CDR1 MDHEN, CDR2 SYDVKM.

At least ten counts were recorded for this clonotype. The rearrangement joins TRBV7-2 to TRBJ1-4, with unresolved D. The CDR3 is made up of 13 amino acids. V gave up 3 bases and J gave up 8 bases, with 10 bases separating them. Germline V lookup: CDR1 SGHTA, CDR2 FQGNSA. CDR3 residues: CASSLGVREKLFF. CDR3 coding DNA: TGTGCCAGCAGCTTGGGCGTCCGCGAAAAACTGTTTTTT.